These 9 T cell receptor beta chains came from one sample sequenced in a study of blood T cell repertoires in COVID-19. Assay used: immunoSEQ multiplex PCR; TCRdb lists only in-frame clones, some missing. The sample comprises fewer than 250,000 clones, around 83% of which are singletons, and roughly 8% rests with the top ten. Sequencing was done on a sample of peripheral blood. These TCRs come from a woman in her forties or fifties with acute or convalescent COVID-19.

The chain employs TRBV2 and TRBJ2-1; tentatively, D is TRBD1 (6 bases). Trimming pared 8 bases from V and 7 bases from J, leaving 18 bases between. This CDR3 is 14 amino acids long. Germline-derived CDR1 and CDR2 are SNHLY and FYNNEI. The CDR3 DNA is TGTGCCAGCGGGGGCAGGCTGAATTCGAATGAGCAGTTCTTC. Translation: CASGGRLNSNEQFF.

The rearrangement uses TRBV19 and TRBJ2-1, with D perhaps matching TRBD1 (6 bases). Deletions cut 3 bases from V and 0 bases from J, with 18 bases between. Germline V CDR1 and CDR2: LNHDA, SQIVND (reference sequence). There are 18 residues in the CDR3. CDR3 sequence (DNA): TGTGCCAGTAGTATGGGGCCAGGGGAGTCAAGCTCCTACAATGAGCAGTTCTTC. Translated: CASSMGPGESSSYNEQFF.

This clone was detected a few times. The chain has TRBV19 and TRBJ2-3; possibly TRBD1 for D (5 bases). The CDR3 extends over 16 amino acids. Germline assignment: CDR1 LNHDA and CDR2 SQIVND (reference sequence). Deletions cut 2 bases from V and 4 bases from J, with 16 bases between. CDR3 in amino acids: CASSIYKGMRADTQYF. DNA for the CDR3: TGTGCCAGTAGTATATATAAGGGGATGCGCGCAGATACGCAGTATTTT.

This rearrangement joins TRBV19 to TRBJ2-1; TRBD1 agrees at 9 bases. CDR3 length equals 17 residues. Germline values: CDR1 LNHDA, CDR2 SQIVND (reference sequence). With 1 base clipped from V and 2 bases from J, the junction kept 6 bases outside the gene matches. Here the CDR3 DNA reads TGTGCCAGTAGTATAGCTGGGGGACAGGGAACCTACAATGAGCAGTTCTTC. Protein: CASSIAGGQGTYNEQFF.

This chain connects TRBV6-6 to TRBJ2-5; a weak D match, TRBD1 (6 bases). V lost 0 bases, J lost 4 bases, and 15 bases lay in between. There are 16 residues in the CDR3. Germline CDR1 MNHNY, CDR2 SVGAGI (reference sequence). The CDR3, as DNA: TGTGCCAGCAGTTACTCGGGGGCCTCTGGATCAGAGACCCAGTACTTC. It encodes CASSYSGASGSETQYF.

The chain carries TRBV7-2 and TRBJ2-1; the match to TRBD2 covers 8 bases. Germline V gives CDR1 SGHTA, CDR2 FQGNSA. Germline trimming cut 5 bases from V and 5 bases from J; bases unmatched to any gene: 5. CDR3 length: 14 amino acids. The CDR3 region has the DNA TGTGCCAGCAGCGTTGGACTAGCTAACAATGAGCAGTTCTTC. The encoded protein is CASSVGLANNEQFF. Complete variable domain (other parts from reference TRBV7-2 and TRBJ2-1): GAGVSQSPSNKVTEKGKDVELRCDPISGHTALYWYRQSLGQGLEFLIYFQGNSAPDKSGLPSDRFSAERTGGSVSTLTIQRTQQEDSAVYLCASSVGLANNEQFFGPGTRLTVL.

This chain joins TRBV7-2 and TRBJ2-2; a possible D gene is TRBD2 (5 bases). CDR1 and CDR2 (germline): SGHTA, FQGNSA. The germline V and J ends were trimmed by 5 bases and 1 base, with 11 bases remaining between them. CDR3 length: 15 residues. CDR3 protein: CASSLSRGNTGELFF. CDR3 bases: TGTGCCAGCAGCCTTAGTCGGGGGAACACCGGGGAGCTGTTTTTT.

The chain recombines TRBV25-1 with TRBJ2-1; TRBD2 matches at 9 bases. CDR3 length: 17 amino acids. The germline gives CDR1 MGHDK, CDR2 SYGVNS. V lost 5 bases to trimming and J lost 5 bases; unmatched junction nucleotides: 13. CDR3 protein: CASSSAGLASGNNEQFF. The DNA for the CDR3 is TGTGCCAGCAGTTCGGCGGGACTAGCTTCTGGAAACAATGAGCAGTTCTTC.

This chain uses TRBV30 with TRBJ2-2; maybe TRBD1 (5 bases). This CDR3 has 12 residues. V gave up 5 bases and J gave up 5 bases, with 9 bases separating them. CDR1 is GTSNPN, CDR2 SVGIG, per germline (reference sequence). In DNA, the CDR3 is TGTGCCTGGGCGAAGGGGACCGGGGAGCTGTTTTTT. It specifies CAWAKGTGELFF.